The 23 T cell receptor beta chains reported below all come from one sample, sequenced in a study of shared clonotypes between healthy human individuals. TCRdb's copy holds only in-frame clones and misses some; the assay was immunoSEQ multiplex PCR. The repertoire has some 900,000 clones, approximately 76% of them found once; the top ten carry over 1.3%. The sequenced sample consisted of memory CD4+ T cells sorted from blood. Subset defined: CD45RA-negative fraction. Every receptor here comes from a man aged 18 to 30 in good health.

This clone was detected only once. The J gene is TRBJ1-2, the V gene TRBV27; D remains unclear. CDR3 length: 13 residues. Germline V gene data show CDR1 as MNHEY and CDR2 as SMNVEV (reference sequence). V was cut by 4 bases and J by 1 base, with 7 bases left in between. DNA for the CDR3: TGTGCCAGCAGTTCTACAGTTAACTATGGCTACACCTTC. The encoded protein is CASSSTVNYGYTF.

This clone was seen just once. The chain uses TRBV6-4 and TRBJ1-1, with unresolved D. Germline V gene lookup returns CDR1 MRHNA and CDR2 SNTAGT. There are 14 residues in the CDR3. V was trimmed by 3 bases and J by 0 bases, leaving 8 bases between them. CDR3 protein: CASSDGRMNTEAFF. The CDR3 nucleotides read TGTGCCAGCAGTGATGGACGGATGAACACTGAAGCTTTCTTT.

V gene TRBV6-1 combines with J gene TRBJ1-5; tentatively, D is TRBD1 (5 bases). V was trimmed by 6 bases and J by 7 bases, leaving 13 bases between them. CDR3 length: 13 residues. Germline CDR1 reads MNHNS; CDR2 reads SASEGT. This CDR3 is CASRAVGEQPQHF. DNA of the CDR3: TGTGCCAGCAGGGCCGTAGGGGAACAGCCCCAGCATTTT.

As for this clone: Other nucleotide sequences in the sample specify the same CDR3. The rearrangement links TRBV27 to TRBJ1-5; possible D gene TRBD1, 6 bases. Between the trimmed V and J ends, which lost 3 bases and 3 bases, there was a span of 9 bases. The CDR3 is made up of 14 amino acids. The germline CDR1 and CDR2 sequences are MNHEY and SMNVEV (reference sequence). CDR3 coding DNA: TGTGCCAGCAGTTTTTCGGGGGCCAATCAGCCCCAGCATTTT. Its protein is CASSFSGANQPQHF.

Worth noting for this clone: A junction boundary mismatches the germline segment, possibly from a read error. The chain carries TRBV7-9 and TRBJ2-5; D perhaps matches TRBD2 (5 bases). CDR3 length: 12 residues. The germline V gene has CDR1 SEHNR and CDR2 FQNEAQ (reference sequence). CDR3 protein: CASSVAWETQYF. DNA of the CDR3: TGTGCCAGCAGCGTAGCGTGGGAGACCCAGTACTTC.

This rearrangement joins TRBV5-1 to TRBJ2-3; D might be TRBD1 (5 bases). This CDR3 is 16 amino acids long. Germline V gives CDR1 SGHRS, CDR2 YFSETQ. The ends were cut back, 0 bases at V and 0 bases at J, with 11 bases in the middle. The CDR3 nucleotides read TGCGCCAGCAGCTTGGGACAGTTATCTAGCACAGATACGCAGTATTTT. Translated, it gives CASSLGQLSSTDTQYF.

CDR3 DNA: TGTGCCAGCAGGAGAGCGGGAGAGGTCCCCTACGAGCAGTACTTC. It codes for CASRRAGEVPYEQYF. The genes are TRBV2 and TRBJ2-7; 8 bases line up with TRBD2. The length of the CDR3 is 15 residues. J lost 2 bases, V lost 6 bases, and 9 bases had no gene match. CDR1 is SNHLY, CDR2 FYNNEI, per germline.

This clone appeared many times. This same CDR3 is encoded by further DNA sequences in the sample. The chain employs TRBV30 and TRBJ2-1; tentatively, D is TRBD1 (6 bases). The V end was cut by 3 bases, the J end by 4 bases, with 13 bases between. Per the germline V gene, CDR1 is GTSNPN and CDR2 is SVGIG (reference sequence). The CDR3 has 14 amino acids. The CDR3 region is CAWSRGGLYNEQFF. The DNA of the CDR3 is TGTGCCTGGAGCAGGGGCGGATTGTACAATGAGCAGTTCTTC.

The chain joins TRBV18 to TRBJ1-2; 7 bases match TRBD1. The germline gives CDR1 KGHSH, CDR2 LQKENI. With 2 bases clipped from V and 7 bases from J, the junction kept 7 bases outside the gene matches. The length of the CDR3 is 14 residues. CDR3 residues: CASSPGTDYSGYTF. CDR3 bases: TGTGCCAGCTCACCAGGGACAGACTACTCTGGCTACACCTTC. The complete variable domain, with remaining parts taken from reference TRBV18 and TRBJ1-2, reads NAGVMQNPRHLVRRRGQEARLRCSPMKGHSHVYWYRQLPEEGLKFMVYLQKENIIDESGMPKERFSAEFPKEGPSILRIQQVVRGDSAAYFCASSPGTDYSGYTFGSGTRLTVV.

V gene TRBV11-2 combines with J gene TRBJ2-3; D not certain. Germline loops: CDR1 SGHAT, CDR2 FQNNGV. This CDR3 has 13 amino acids. Trimming removed 3 bases from V and 0 bases from J, with 4 bases in between. The DNA of the CDR3 is TGTGCCAGCAGCTTTGTCAGCACAGATACGCAGTATTTT. Its protein is CASSFVSTDTQYF.

Written as DNA, the CDR3 is TGTGCCAGCAGCTTAGGTCAGGGCCCTGGCCCCAGATACCAAGAGACCCAGTACTTC. Translation: CASSLGQGPGPRYQETQYF. The chain combines TRBV7-6 with TRBJ2-5, with D possibly being TRBD1 (5 bases). From germline, CDR1 is SGHVS and CDR2 FNYEAQ. Trimming removed 1 base at V and 0 bases at J, with 21 bases between. The CDR3 covers 19 residues.

Note on this clone: Other nucleotide sequences in the sample specify the same CDR3. The V gene is TRBV5-1, the J gene TRBJ1-1; perhaps TRBD1 as D (5 bases). V was clipped by 0 bases and J by 5 bases, with 11 bases between them. This CDR3 has 14 amino acids. Germline V gene sequence: CDR1 SGHRS, CDR2 YFSETQ. The CDR3 nucleotides read TGCGCCAGCAGCTTGGATCCAGGGTCGACTGAAGCTTTCTTT. This gives the protein CASSLDPGSTEAFF.

This rearrangement joins TRBV7-2 to TRBJ2-1, with TRBD2 matching 11 bases. V gave up 5 bases and J gave up 10 bases; unmatched junction bases: 13. Germline V gene lookup returns CDR1 SGHTA and CDR2 FQGNSA. The CDR3 totals 16 residues. The CDR3 loop reads CASSLTSGTLTGEQFF. The DNA of the CDR3 is TGTGCCAGCAGCCTGACTAGCGGGACCCTTACAGGAGAGCAGTTCTTC.

The chain recombines TRBV7-9 with TRBJ2-1, with TRBD2 matching 8 bases. CDR1 is SEHNR and CDR2 is FQNEAQ in the germline V gene (reference sequence). The CDR3 is 18 amino acids. V trimming: 4 bases; J trimming: 0 bases; junction bases outside the gene matches: 11. The CDR3 loop is CASSYRTGTRFSYNEQFF. Written as DNA, the CDR3 is TGTGCCAGCAGCTACCGGACCGGGACTAGATTCTCCTACAATGAGCAGTTCTTC.

This CDR3 reads CASSVHSGTYNSPLHF. CDR3 DNA sequence: TGTGCCAGCAGCGTCCACTCAGGGACCTATAATTCACCCCTCCACTTT. V usage is TRBV9 and J usage is TRBJ1-6, with D possibly being TRBD1 (5 bases). CDR1 is SGDLS, CDR2 YYNGEE, per germline. The V gene lost 2 bases and the J gene lost 2 bases, with 11 bases spanning the gap. The CDR3 covers 16 residues.

The chain joins TRBV2 to TRBJ2-3, with D perhaps matching TRBD2 (6 bases). The V and J ends lost 0 bases and 11 bases respectively, with 18 bases between them. This CDR3 region has 15 residues. In germline, CDR1 is SNHLY, CDR2 FYNNEI. CDR3 loop: CASSEASSVAGWQYF. For the CDR3, the DNA is TGTGCCAGCAGTGAAGCCTCCAGCGTTGCGGGATGGCAGTATTTT.

The V gene is TRBV5-3, the J gene TRBJ2-7; D may be TRBD1 (5 bases). TRBV5-3 counts as an open reading frame of uncertain function. The V gene lost 4 bases and the J gene lost 0 bases, with 14 bases spanning the gap. This CDR3 comprises 15 residues. CDR3 nucleotide sequence: TGTGCCAGAAGCCAGAAAGACAGCCGCTCCTACGAGCAGTACTTC. This gives the protein CARSQKDSRSYEQYF.

This rearrangement joins TRBV19 to TRBJ2-7; TRBD2 aligns across 7 bases. CDR3 length: 15 residues. The trim removed 3 bases at V and 4 bases at J, leaving 9 bases unmatched. Germline V gene lookup returns CDR1 LNHDA and CDR2 SQIVND (reference sequence). CDR3 amino acids: CASSMALADTYEQYF. In nucleotides, the CDR3 is TGTGCCAGTAGTATGGCCCTAGCGGACACGTACGAGCAGTACTTC.

This chain uses TRBV18 with TRBJ1-2; maybe TRBD1 (5 bases). The germline gives CDR1 KGHSH, CDR2 LQKENI. CDR3 length: 16 residues. V gave up 6 bases and J gave up 3 bases, with 20 bases separating them. This chain's CDR3 is CASSYGQTSPYYGYTF. In DNA, the CDR3 is TGTGCCAGCTCGTATGGACAAACTTCCCCCTACTATGGCTACACCTTC.

This chain joins TRBV4-3 and TRBJ2-1; TRBD2 matches at 7 bases. The CDR3 covers 16 residues. Losses at the gene ends were 1 base for V and 7 bases for J; bases not matched to a gene: 10. Germline V lookup: CDR1 LGHNA, CDR2 YSLEER. CDR3 protein: CASSQVGWEGGNEQFF. In DNA, the CDR3 is TGCGCCAGCAGCCAAGTAGGATGGGAGGGCGGGAATGAGCAGTTCTTC.

J is TRBJ2-1 and V is TRBV7-2; 7 nucleotides agree with TRBD2. Trimming removed 5 bases from V and 0 bases from J; junction bases left unmatched: 7. CDR3 length: 16 residues. Germline CDR1 and CDR2: SGHTA and FQGNSA. The CDR3 is CASSIGRAGSYNEQFF. The CDR3 DNA reads TGTGCCAGCAGCATTGGGAGGGCGGGCTCCTACAATGAGCAGTTCTTC.

The rearrangement joins TRBV4-3 to TRBJ2-3; possible D gene TRBD1, 6 bases. The CDR3 spans 16 residues. Germline-derived CDR1 and CDR2 are LGHNA and YSLEER. The ends were cut back, 0 bases at V and 4 bases at J, with 14 bases in the middle. CDR3 protein: CASSQEGGRGADTQYF. The CDR3, as DNA: TGCGCCAGCAGCCAAGAAGGCGGCAGGGGTGCAGATACGCAGTATTTT.

The chain joins TRBV19 to TRBJ1-5, with TRBD1 identical over 10 bases. Trimming removed 3 bases from V and 0 bases from J; junction bases left unmatched: 5. The CDR3 loop spans 17 amino acids. Per the germline V gene, CDR1 is LNHDA and CDR2 is SQIVND (reference sequence). CDR3 sequence (DNA): TGTGCCAGTAGTATTCGGGACAGGGGCGATAGCAATCAGCCCCAGCATTTT. Protein product: CASSIRDRGDSNQPQHF. Filled out from reference TRBV19 and TRBJ1-5, the complete variable domain reads DGGITQSPKYLFRKEGQNVTLSCEQNLNHDAMYWYRQDPGQGLRLIYYSQIVNDFQKGDIAEGYSVSREKKESFPLTVTSAQKNPTAFYLCASSIRDRGDSNQPQHFGDGTRLSIL.